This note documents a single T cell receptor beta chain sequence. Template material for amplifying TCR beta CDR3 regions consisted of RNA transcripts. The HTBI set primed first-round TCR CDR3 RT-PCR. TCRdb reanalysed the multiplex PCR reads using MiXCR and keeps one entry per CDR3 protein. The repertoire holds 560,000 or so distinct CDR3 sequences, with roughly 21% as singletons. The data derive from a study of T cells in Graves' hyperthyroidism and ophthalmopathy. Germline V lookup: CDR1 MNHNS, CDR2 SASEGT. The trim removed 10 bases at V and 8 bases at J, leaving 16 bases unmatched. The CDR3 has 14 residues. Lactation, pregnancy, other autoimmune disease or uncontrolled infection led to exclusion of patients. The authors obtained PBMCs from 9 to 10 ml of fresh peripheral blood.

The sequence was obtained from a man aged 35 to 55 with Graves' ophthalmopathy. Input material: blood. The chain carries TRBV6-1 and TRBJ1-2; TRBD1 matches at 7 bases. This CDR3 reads CATNRPEGARGYTF. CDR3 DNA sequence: TGTGCCACCAACCGCCCGGAGGGGGCGAGGGGCTACACCTTC.